The next 16 T cell receptor beta chains were all read from a single sample in a study of blood T cells in healthy people across ages. It was with a sample-barcoded 5' primer and a J-beta primer mix that a second PCR of about 6 to 11 cycles was run. TCRdb called the 5' RACE reads again in MiXCR, with one record for every CDR3 protein. Of roughly 1,500,000 distinct CDR3 sequences in the sample, around two fifths are singletons; the top ten hold 7.9%. Sequenced material: blood. The receptors derive from a woman younger than 35 in good health.

The table lists this clonotype with many counts. Here the CDR3 DNA reads TGTGCCATCAATACACCGACCCAAGAGACCCAGTACTTC. It is translated as CAINTPTQETQYF. The J gene is TRBJ2-5, the V gene TRBV10-3; D uncertain. V was trimmed by 7 bases and J by 1 base, leaving 10 bases between them. From germline, CDR1 is ENHRY and CDR2 SYGVKD. CDR3 length: 13 amino acids.

CDR3 nucleotides: TGCAGTGCTAGTAAGGCCCCTAGCAATCAGCCCCAGCATTTT. Its translation is CSASKAPSNQPQHF. This chain links TRBV20-1 with TRBJ1-5; D gene unclear. The V gene lost 3 bases and the J gene lost 0 bases, with 9 bases spanning the gap. Per germline, CDR1 DFQATT and CDR2 SNEGSKA (reference sequence). CDR3 length: 14 residues.

Remarks on this clonotype: One junction end disagrees with the germline gene, perhaps due to a read error. This chain uses TRBV12-3 or TRBV12-4 with TRBJ2-7; 9 bases are shared with TRBD2. The CDR3 runs to 14 residues. The CDR3 DNA reads TGTGCCAGCAGTGTAGCGGGAGTGTTCTACGAGCAGTACTTC. This translates into CASSVAGVFYEQYF.

The chain combines TRBV10-3 with TRBJ1-2, with TRBD1 identical over 10 bases. CDR1 and CDR2 (germline): ENHRY, SYGVKD. Trimming removed 6 bases from V and 4 bases from J; junction bases left unmatched: 17. The CDR3 covers 18 residues. This chain's CDR3 is CAIRGTSNVGQGLYGYTF. The CDR3 bases are TGTGCCATCAGGGGGACGTCGAACGTGGGACAGGGGCTCTATGGCTACACCTTC.

This clonotype was seen more than once but under ten times. The rearrangement links TRBV6-5 to TRBJ1-2; D not resolved. CDR3 length: 15 amino acids. V was clipped by 6 bases and J by 2 bases, with 16 bases between them. Germline lookup yields CDR1 MNHEY and CDR2 SVGAGI. The CDR3 region is CASRTTTGRNYGYTF. CDR3 DNA sequence: TGTGCCAGCAGGACCACCACCGGCAGAAACTATGGCTACACCTTC.

J is TRBJ2-7 and V is TRBV27; 10 bases match TRBD1. The length of the CDR3 is 15 residues. The V gene end was trimmed by 5 bases and the J gene end by 7 bases; junction bases not matched to a gene: 11. CDR1 and CDR2 (germline): MNHEY, SMNVEV (reference sequence). DNA of the CDR3: TGTGCCAGCAGTGGAGGGGACAGGGGATACAATGAGCAGTACTTC. It is translated as CASSGGDRGYNEQYF.

In this sample, this clonotype turned up a few times. The CDR3 sequence: CASSLAMGTGELFF. CDR3 nucleotides: TGTGCCAGCAGCTTAGCTATGGGCACCGGGGAGCTGTTTTTT. The chain employs TRBV7-2 and TRBJ2-2; no definite D call. V lost 0 bases and J 4 bases, leaving 6 bases between the germline ends. This CDR3 region has 14 residues. Germline CDR1 and CDR2: SGHTA and FQGNSA.

This clonotype was picked up a small number of times. The chain joins TRBV10-3 to TRBJ2-1, with TRBD2 as a possible D gene (5 bases). The J call may be incorrect, as the DNA end agrees better with TRBJ2-7. The CDR3 sequence is 13 residues long. Germline CDR1 and CDR2: ENHRY and SYGVKD. The CDR3 coding sequence is TGTGCCATCAGTGGGGGAGACTACAATGAGCAGTACTTC. Translated, it gives CAISGGDYNEQYF.

This clonotype occurred many times. Given a much more abundant clone one base away, this may be a read error. The genes are TRBV11-2 and TRBJ1-2; no clear D gene. Germline V CDR1 and CDR2: SGHAT, FQNNGV. The length of the CDR3 is 13 residues. Trimming shortened V by 0 bases and J by 4 bases, and 6 bases separated the two germline ends. DNA of the CDR3: TGTGCCAGCAGCTTAGATCGGACCTATGGCTACACCTTC. Translated: CASSLDRTYGYTF. The whole variable domain, filled in from reference TRBV11-2 and TRBJ1-2, reads EAGVAQSPRYKIIEKRQSVAFWCNPISGHATLYWYQQILGQGPKLLIQFQNNGVVDDSQLPKDRFSAERLKGVDSTLKIQPAKLEDSAVYLCASSLDRTYGYTFGSGTRLTVV.

The chain uses TRBV7-9 and TRBJ1-1; 7 bases agree with TRBD1. The CDR3 runs 16 residues. Germline CDR1 and CDR2: SEHNR and FQNEAQ (reference sequence). V was clipped by 4 bases and J by 1 base; unmatched bases: 9. The CDR3 DNA reads as TGTGCCAGCAGCTACCGGGGACAGACTTCGAACACTGAAGCTTTCTTT. It codes for CASSYRGQTSNTEAFF.

Concerning this clonotype itself: Relative to the germline gene, one junction end is altered; a read error may explain this. The chain employs TRBV2 and TRBJ2-5; 8 bases line up with TRBD2. Per germline, CDR1 SNHLY and CDR2 FYNNEI. The CDR3 runs 13 residues. The CDR3 reads CASRLAPQQTQYF. The CDR3 region has the DNA TGTGCCAGCCGACTAGCGCCCCAACAGACCCAGTACTTC.

This rearrangement joins TRBV4-1 to TRBJ2-1; no definite D call. The last part of the DNA fits TRBJ2-7 better; the J call may be wrong. The CDR3 is made up of 15 amino acids. The germline V gene has CDR1 MGHRA and CDR2 YSYEKL. CDR3 nucleotides: TGCGCCAGCAGCCACATGATCGGGTCCTACAATGAGCAGTACTTC. It specifies CASSHMIGSYNEQYF.

This chain connects TRBV6-1 to TRBJ2-7, with 9 bases fitting TRBD1. V trimming: 4 bases; J trimming: 4 bases; junction bases outside the gene matches: 8. CDR1 is MNHNS, CDR2 SASEGT, per germline. This CDR3 has 15 residues. DNA of the CDR3: TGTGCCAGCAGTGCCCCGGGACAGGGCGGATACGAGCAGTACTTC. Translated: CASSAPGQGGYEQYF.

Remarks on this clonotype: One end of the junction does not line up with germline, which may come from a read error. The genes are TRBV27 and TRBJ2-3, with D possibly called TRBD1 or TRBD2 (6 bases each). This CDR3 has 16 amino acids. Germline values: CDR1 MNHEY, CDR2 SMNVEV (reference sequence). The CDR3 here is CAGSPRGLPVTDTQYF. CDR3 in DNA: TGTGCCGGCAGTCCCAGGGGACTTCCCGTCACAGATACGCAGTATTTT.

This clonotype appeared a single time. The chain combines TRBV6-1 with TRBJ2-2; TRBD2 matches at 11 bases. Germline CDR1 MNHNS, CDR2 SASEGT. This CDR3 is 14 amino acids long. V trimming: 5 bases; J trimming: 7 bases; junction bases outside the gene matches: 3. Written as DNA, the CDR3 is TGTGCCAGCAGTTCTAGCGGGGGGCTCGGGGAGCTGTTTTTT. This codes for CASSSSGGLGELFF.

The chain is built from TRBV7-9 and TRBJ2-1; no reliable D call. In germline, CDR1 is SEHNR, CDR2 FQNEAQ (reference sequence). Trimming took off 2 bases at V and 0 bases at J, with 5 bases between the two ends. The CDR3 totals 14 residues. This chain's CDR3 is CASSLIRSYNEQFF. In DNA form, the CDR3 reads TGTGCCAGCAGCTTAATCCGCTCCTACAATGAGCAGTTCTTC.